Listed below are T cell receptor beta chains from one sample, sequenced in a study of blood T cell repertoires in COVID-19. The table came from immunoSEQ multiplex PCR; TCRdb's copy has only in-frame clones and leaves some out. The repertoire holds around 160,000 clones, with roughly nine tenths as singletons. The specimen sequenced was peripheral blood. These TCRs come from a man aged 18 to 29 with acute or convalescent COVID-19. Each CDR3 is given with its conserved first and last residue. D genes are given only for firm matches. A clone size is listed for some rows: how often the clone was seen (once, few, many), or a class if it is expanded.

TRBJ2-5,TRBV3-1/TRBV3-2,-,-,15,CASSQVMGRQETQYF,TGTGCCAGCAGCCAAGTGATGGGGCGTCAAGAGACCCAGTACTTC
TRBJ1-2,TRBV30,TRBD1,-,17,CAWSVMGQGAMNYGYTF,TGTGCCTGGAGTGTAATGGGGCAGGGGGCTATGAACTATGGCTACACCTTC
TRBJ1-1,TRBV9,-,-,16,CASSKVGGVLNTEAFF,TGTGCCAGCAGTAAAGTCGGGGGTGTATTAAACACTGAAGCTTTCTTT
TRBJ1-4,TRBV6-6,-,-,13,CASSYSDRNELFF,TGTGCCAGCAGTTACTCGGACAGAAACGAACTGTTTTTT
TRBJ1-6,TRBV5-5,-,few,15,CASSSGPSNNSPLHF,TGTGCCAGCAGCTCGGGTCCGAGTAATAATTCACCCCTCCACTTT
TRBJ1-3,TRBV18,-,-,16,CASSPGHVVSGNTIYF,TGTGCCAGCTCACCAGGACACGTCGTCTCTGGAAACACCATATATTTT
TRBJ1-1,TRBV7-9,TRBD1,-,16,CASSPPQGQGRTEAFF,TGTGCCAGCAGCCCCCCGCAAGGACAGGGACGGACTGAAGCTTTCTTT
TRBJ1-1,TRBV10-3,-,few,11,CATRENTEAFF,TGTGCCACCCGAGAGAACACTGAAGCTTTCTTT
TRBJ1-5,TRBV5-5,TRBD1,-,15,CASSSRAQGVQPQHF,TGTGCCAGCAGCTCCCGTGCACAGGGGGTTCAGCCCCAGCATTTT
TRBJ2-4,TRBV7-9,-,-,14,CASSFELAKNIQYF,TGTGCCAGCAGTTTCGAACTAGCCAAAAACATTCAGTACTTC
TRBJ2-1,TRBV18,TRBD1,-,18,CASSPLPKGTGYYNEQFF,TGTGCCAGCTCACCACTCCCCAAAGGGACAGGATACTACAATGAGCAGTTCTTC
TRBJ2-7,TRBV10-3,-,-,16,CAISEGIGQGSYEQYF,TGTGCCATCAGTGAAGGCATCGGGCAGGGTAGTTACGAGCAGTACTTC
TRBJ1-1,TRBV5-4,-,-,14,CASSPPGGNTEAFF,TGTGCCAGCAGCCCGCCCGGCGGGAACACTGAAGCTTTCTTT
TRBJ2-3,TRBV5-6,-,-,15,CASSLVRGGADTQYF,TGTGCCAGCAGCTTGGTGCGGGGAGGTGCAGATACGCAGTATTTT
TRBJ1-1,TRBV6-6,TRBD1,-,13,CASRDRMNTEAFF,TGTGCCAGCCGGGACAGGATGAACACTGAAGCTTTCTTT
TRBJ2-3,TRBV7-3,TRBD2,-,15,CASSSVAGGLGTQYF,TGTGCCAGCAGCTCAGTGGCGGGGGGTTTGGGTACGCAGTATTTT
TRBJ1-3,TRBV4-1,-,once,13,CASSQGPGNTIYF,TGCGCCAGCAGCCAAGGGCCAGGGAACACCATATATTTT
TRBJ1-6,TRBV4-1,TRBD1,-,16,CASSQDQGQGYSPLHF,TGCGCCAGCAGCCAAGATCAGGGACAGGGATATTCACCCCTCCACTTT
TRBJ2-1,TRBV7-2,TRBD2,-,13,CASTRLAGDEQFF,TGTGCCAGCACCCGACTAGCGGGGGATGAGCAGTTCTTC
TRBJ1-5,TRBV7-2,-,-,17,CASSPNSRVGRNQPQHF,TGTGCCAGCAGCCCAAACAGCAGGGTGGGCCGCAATCAGCCCCAGCATTTT
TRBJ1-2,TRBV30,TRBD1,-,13,CAWSADRNYGYTF,TGTGCCTGGAGCGCGGACAGGAACTATGGCTACACCTTC
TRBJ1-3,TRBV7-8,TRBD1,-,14,CASRGTGGGNTIYF,TGTGCCAGCCGAGGGACAGGGGGAGGAAACACCATATATTTT
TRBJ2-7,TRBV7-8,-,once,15,CASSLGENAGHEQYF,TGTGCCAGCAGCTTGGGAGAGAACGCCGGCCACGAGCAGTACTTC
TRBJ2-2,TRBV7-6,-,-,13,CASRAGSTGELFF,TGTGCCAGCAGAGCCGGGAGCACCGGGGAGCTGTTTTTT
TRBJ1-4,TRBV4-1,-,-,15,CASSQDWGGREKLFF,TGCGCCAGCAGCCAAGATTGGGGGGGGCGTGAAAAACTGTTTTTT
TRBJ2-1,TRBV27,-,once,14,CASRRQYSYNEQFF,TGTGCCAGCAGGAGACAGTACTCCTACAATGAGCAGTTCTTC
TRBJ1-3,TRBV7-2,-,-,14,CASSFEQIGNTIYF,TGTGCCAGCAGCTTTGAACAGATTGGAAACACCATATATTTT
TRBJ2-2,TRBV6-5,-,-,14,CASRRGPNTGELFF,TGTGCCAGCCGGCGGGGTCCGAACACCGGGGAGCTGTTTTTT
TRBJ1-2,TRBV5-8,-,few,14,CASSSGQTNYGYTF,TGTGCCAGCAGCAGCGGACAGACCAACTATGGCTACACCTTC
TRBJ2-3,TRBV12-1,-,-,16,CASSLPGQGSTDTQYF,TGTGCCAGCAGCTTGCCGGGACAGGGGAGCACAGATACGCAGTATTTT
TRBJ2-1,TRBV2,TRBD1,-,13,CATRQGFSNEQFF,TGTGCCACCCGACAGGGATTTTCCAATGAGCAGTTCTTC
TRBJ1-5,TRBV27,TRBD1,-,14,CASSPGQGSQPQHF,TGTGCCAGCAGCCCAGGACAGGGGAGTCAGCCCCAGCATTTT
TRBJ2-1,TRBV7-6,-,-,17,CASSLYSGMGSYNEQFF,TGTGCCAGCAGCTTATATTCAGGGATGGGCTCCTACAATGAGCAGTTCTTC
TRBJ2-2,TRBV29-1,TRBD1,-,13,CSVHGQDTGELFF,TGCAGCGTTCATGGACAGGACACCGGGGAGCTGTTTTTT
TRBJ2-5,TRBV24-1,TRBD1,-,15,CATSDPGQGQETQYF,TGTGCCACCAGTGACCCCGGACAGGGCCAAGAGACCCAGTACTTC
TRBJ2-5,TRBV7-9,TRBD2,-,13,CASRGRLAETQYF,TGTGCCAGCAGAGGACGACTAGCAGAGACCCAGTACTTC
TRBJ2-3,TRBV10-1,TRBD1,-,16,CASSYQRDRGLDTQYF,TGCGCCAGCAGTTACCAACGGGACAGGGGGCTAGATACGCAGTATTTT
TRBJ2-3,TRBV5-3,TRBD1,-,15,CARRLDRERTDTQYF,TGTGCCAGAAGATTAGACAGGGAACGCACAGATACGCAGTATTTT
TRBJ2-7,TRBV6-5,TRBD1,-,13,CASMDRGSYEQYF,TGTGCCAGCATGGACAGGGGATCTTACGAGCAGTACTTC
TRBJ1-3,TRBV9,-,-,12,CASSTSGNTIYF,TGTGCCAGCAGCACATCTGGAAACACCATATATTTT
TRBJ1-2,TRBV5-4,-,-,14,CASSVIAESYGYTF,TGTGCCAGCAGCGTGATTGCGGAATCGTATGGCTACACCTTC
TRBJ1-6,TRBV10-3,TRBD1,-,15,CAISESDRVNSPLHF,TGTGCCATCAGTGAATCGGACAGGGTAAATTCACCCCTCCACTTT
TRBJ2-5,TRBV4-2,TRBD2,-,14,CASGTSGGVETQYF,TGTGCCAGCGGGACTAGCGGGGGAGTAGAGACCCAGTACTTC
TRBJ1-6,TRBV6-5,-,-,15,CASNRARDTNSPLHF,TGTGCCAGCAACCGCGCCCGGGACACAAATTCACCCCTCCACTTT
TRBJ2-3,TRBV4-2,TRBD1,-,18,CASSQRTAQGAMRDTQYF,TGTGCCAGCAGCCAACGAACAGCACAGGGGGCAATGAGAGATACGCAGTATTTT
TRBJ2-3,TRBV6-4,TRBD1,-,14,CASSPGQSTDTQYF,TGTGCCAGCAGCCCGGGACAGAGCACAGATACGCAGTATTTT
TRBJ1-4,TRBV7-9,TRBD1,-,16,CASTGGLGQTNEKLFF,TGTGCCAGCACCGGGGGCTTGGGACAGACAAATGAAAAACTGTTTTTT
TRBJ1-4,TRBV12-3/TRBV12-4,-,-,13,CASSFGGPEKLFF,TGTGCCAGCAGTTTCGGGGGTCCGGAAAAACTGTTTTTT
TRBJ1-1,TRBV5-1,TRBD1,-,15,CASFARTGVNTEAFF,TGCGCCAGCTTTGCGCGTACAGGGGTGAACACTGAAGCTTTCTTT
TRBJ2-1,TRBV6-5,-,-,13,CASSSDLANEQFF,TGTGCCAGCAGTTCGGACCTAGCTAATGAGCAGTTCTTC
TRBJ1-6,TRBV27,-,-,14,CASSPREANSPLHF,TGTGCCAGCAGTCCCCGGGAAGCAAATTCACCCCTCCACTTT
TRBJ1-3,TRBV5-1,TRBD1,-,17,CASSLGPLTGSGNTIYF,TGCGCCAGCAGCTTGGGCCCCCTGACAGGGTCTGGAAACACCATATATTTT
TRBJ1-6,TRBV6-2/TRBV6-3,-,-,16,CASIPTGSSYNSPLHF,TGTGCCAGCATCCCTACGGGGAGCTCCTATAATTCACCCCTCCACTTT
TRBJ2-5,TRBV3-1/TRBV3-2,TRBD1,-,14,CASSLRAGGETQYF,TGTGCCAGCAGCCTCAGGGCAGGGGGCGAGACCCAGTACTTC